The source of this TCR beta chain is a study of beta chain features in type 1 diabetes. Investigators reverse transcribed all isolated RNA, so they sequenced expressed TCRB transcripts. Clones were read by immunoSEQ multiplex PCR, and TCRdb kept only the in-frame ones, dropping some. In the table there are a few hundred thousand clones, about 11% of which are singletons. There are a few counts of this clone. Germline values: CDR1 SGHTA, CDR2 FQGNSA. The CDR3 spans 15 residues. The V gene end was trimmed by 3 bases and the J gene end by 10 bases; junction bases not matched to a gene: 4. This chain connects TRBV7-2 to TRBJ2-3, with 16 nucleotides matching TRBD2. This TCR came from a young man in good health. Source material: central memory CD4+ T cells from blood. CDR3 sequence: CASSLGTSGRASQYF. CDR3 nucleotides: TGTGCCAGCAGCTTGGGGACTAGCGGGAGGGCCTCGCAGTATTTT.